This TCR beta chain was profiled in a study of Ad26.COV2.S vaccination and SARS-CoV-2 variants. For the study at large: Ad26.COV2.S arm of COV1001 included the donor. Ad26.COV2.S, an intramuscular injection, was given once or twice 56 days apart. Overall study results and limits: Measures of TCR breadth and depth may have fallen short of total T cell responses.

As regards this clone: Its antigen is currently unknown.

Some clones are missing from TCRdb's copy, which holds only in-frame ones; the method was immunoSEQ multiplex PCR. The sample has hundreds of thousands of clones, around 90% seen once. The treatment was: around 19 received Ad26.COV2.S at low or high dose, single or two shots; 5 received placebo; per-sample allocation not given. Day 63 following the first vaccine or placebo injection was when the samples were taken. Trimming took 3 bases from V and 0 from J, leaving 9 bases between them. The CDR3 totals 15 residues. Germline assignment: CDR1 MNHEY and CDR2 SVGEGT. The rearrangement joins TRBV6-2 or TRBV6-3 to TRBJ1-5; tentative D call: TRBD1 (5 bases). Sequences were derived from peripheral blood, sampled in a trial of Ad26.COV2.S vaccine versus placebo. This sequence originates from a person aged 18-60 years who received the Ad26.COV2.S COVID-19 vaccine or a placebo. The chain's CDR3 is CASSYGTLSNQPQHF. The CDR3 region has the DNA TGTGCCAGCAGTTATGGGACCCTTAGCAATCAGCCCCAGCATTTT.